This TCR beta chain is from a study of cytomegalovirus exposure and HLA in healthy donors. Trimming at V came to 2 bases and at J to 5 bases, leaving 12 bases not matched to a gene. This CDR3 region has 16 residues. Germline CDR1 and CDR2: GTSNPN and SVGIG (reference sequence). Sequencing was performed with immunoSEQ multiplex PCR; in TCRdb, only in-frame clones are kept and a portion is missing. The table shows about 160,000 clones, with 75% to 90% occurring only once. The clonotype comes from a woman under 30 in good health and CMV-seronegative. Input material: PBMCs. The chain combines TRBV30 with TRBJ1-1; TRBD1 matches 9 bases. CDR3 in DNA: TGTGCCTGGAGTCGACAGGGGGGGGGAGAACGGACTGAAGCTTTCTTT. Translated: CAWSRQGGGERTEAFF.